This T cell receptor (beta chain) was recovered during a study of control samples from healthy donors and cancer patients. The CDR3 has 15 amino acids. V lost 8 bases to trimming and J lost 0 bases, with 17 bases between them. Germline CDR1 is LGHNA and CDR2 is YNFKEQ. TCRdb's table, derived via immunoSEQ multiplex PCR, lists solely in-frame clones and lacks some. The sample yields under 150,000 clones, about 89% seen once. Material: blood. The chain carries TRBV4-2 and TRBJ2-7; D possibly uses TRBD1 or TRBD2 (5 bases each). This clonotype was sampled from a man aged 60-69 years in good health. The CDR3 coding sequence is TGTGCCAGCCGCGCAGAGCGGACATACTCCTACGAGCAGTACTTC. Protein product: CASRAERTYSYEQYF.